Listed below are T cell receptor beta chains from one sample, sequenced in a study of shared clonotypes between healthy human individuals. The protocol was immunoSEQ multiplex PCR, while the TCRdb copy is restricted to in-frame clones and leaves out a portion. The sample yields approximately 1.5 million clones, 97% to 99% seen once. The sample taken for sequencing was naive CD4+ T cells sorted from blood. The receptors originated from a man aged 25-45 years in good health. Both conserved end residues are part of each CDR3. Fields, in order: J gene, clone size, D gene, V gene, CDR3 protein, CDR3 DNA. D genes are given only for firm matches. Clone size is given for some rows only: seen once, a few or many times, or a class if the clone is expanded.

j_call: TRBJ2-1
clone_size: NA
d_call: NA
v_call: TRBV14
cdr3_aa: CASSNRDLLEYNEQFF
cdr3_nt: TGTGCCAGCAGCAATAGGGACTTGCTTGAGTACAATGAGCAGTTCTTC

j_call: TRBJ1-1
clone_size: once
d_call: NA
v_call: TRBV6-1
cdr3_aa: CASSVLGRMNTEAFF
cdr3_nt: TGTGCCAGCAGTGTGTTGGGACGCATGAACACTGAAGCTTTCTTT

j_call: TRBJ1-2
clone_size: NA
d_call: NA
v_call: TRBV5-1
cdr3_aa: CASSLGTGYTF
cdr3_nt: TGCGCCAGCAGCTTGGGAACCGGCTACACCTTC

j_call: TRBJ2-1
clone_size: NA
d_call: NA
v_call: TRBV6-6
cdr3_aa: CASSYNNEQFF
cdr3_nt: TGTGCCAGCAGTTACAACAATGAGCAGTTCTTC

j_call: TRBJ2-7
clone_size: NA
d_call: TRBD1
v_call: TRBV6-5
cdr3_aa: CASSYGDRGYEQYF
cdr3_nt: TGTGCCAGCAGTTACGGGGACAGGGGTTACGAGCAGTACTTC

j_call: TRBJ2-3
clone_size: NA
d_call: NA
v_call: TRBV5-1
cdr3_aa: CASSLRDTQYF
cdr3_nt: TGCGCCAGCAGCCTGCGGGATACGCAGTATTTT

j_call: TRBJ2-2
clone_size: NA
d_call: NA
v_call: TRBV18
cdr3_aa: CASSPPISVTGELFF
cdr3_nt: TGTGCCAGCTCACCACCGATTAGCGTCACCGGGGAGCTGTTTTTT

j_call: TRBJ2-1
clone_size: NA
d_call: NA
v_call: TRBV19
cdr3_aa: CASSNPPQRRIAYNEQFF
cdr3_nt: TGTGCCAGTAGTAACCCACCCCAGCGGAGAATTGCCTACAATGAGCAGTTCTTC

j_call: TRBJ1-1
clone_size: NA
d_call: NA
v_call: TRBV6-1
cdr3_aa: CASSRPGNTEAFF
cdr3_nt: TGTGCCAGCAGTAGACCGGGAAACACTGAAGCTTTCTTT

j_call: TRBJ1-5
clone_size: NA
d_call: NA
v_call: TRBV28
cdr3_aa: CASSPDQPQHF
cdr3_nt: TGTGCCAGCAGCCCTGATCAGCCCCAGCATTTT

j_call: TRBJ1-3
clone_size: NA
d_call: NA
v_call: TRBV27
cdr3_aa: CASSLKGFSGNTIYF
cdr3_nt: TGTGCCAGCAGTTTGAAGGGTTTCTCTGGAAACACCATATATTTT

j_call: TRBJ2-1
clone_size: NA
d_call: NA
v_call: TRBV18
cdr3_aa: CASSPGGGYNEQFF
cdr3_nt: TGTGCCAGCTCACCAGGGGGCGGCTACAATGAGCAGTTCTTC

j_call: TRBJ2-1
clone_size: NA
d_call: NA
v_call: TRBV5-1
cdr3_aa: CASSLRQANSYNEQFF
cdr3_nt: TGCGCCAGCAGCTTGAGGCAGGCGAACTCCTACAATGAGCAGTTCTTC

j_call: TRBJ1-5
clone_size: NA
d_call: TRBD1
v_call: TRBV30
cdr3_aa: CAWPDRVGNQPQHF
cdr3_nt: TGTGCCTGGCCCGACAGGGTTGGCAATCAGCCCCAGCATTTT

j_call: TRBJ2-5
clone_size: NA
d_call: NA
v_call: TRBV14
cdr3_aa: CASSAQDKQETQYF
cdr3_nt: TGTGCCAGCAGCGCACAGGACAAACAAGAGACCCAGTACTTC

j_call: TRBJ2-7
clone_size: NA
d_call: TRBD2
v_call: TRBV4-1
cdr3_aa: CASSAKPASGSTATYEQYF
cdr3_nt: TGCGCCAGCAGCGCCAAGCCGGCTAGCGGGAGTACTGCCACCTACGAGCAGTACTTC

j_call: TRBJ2-7
clone_size: NA
d_call: NA
v_call: TRBV7-6
cdr3_aa: CASSQSHGEQYF
cdr3_nt: TGTGCCAGCAGCCAGTCGCATGGCGAGCAGTACTTC

j_call: TRBJ2-7
clone_size: NA
d_call: TRBD2
v_call: TRBV9
cdr3_aa: CASSVASGRNEQYF
cdr3_nt: TGTGCCAGCAGCGTAGCTAGCGGGAGGAACGAGCAGTACTTC

j_call: TRBJ2-5
clone_size: NA
d_call: TRBD2
v_call: TRBV5-8
cdr3_aa: CASSSGLAGQETQYF
cdr3_nt: TGTGCCAGCAGCTCGGGACTAGCGGGGCAAGAGACCCAGTACTTC

j_call: TRBJ1-2
clone_size: NA
d_call: NA
v_call: TRBV7-9
cdr3_aa: CASSPGEGYTF
cdr3_nt: TGTGCCAGCAGCCCAGGGGAAGGCTACACCTTC

j_call: TRBJ1-1
clone_size: NA
d_call: NA
v_call: TRBV10-3
cdr3_aa: CAISGTGRSTEAFF
cdr3_nt: TGTGCCATCAGTGGAACAGGGCGGAGCACTGAAGCTTTCTTT

j_call: TRBJ1-3
clone_size: NA
d_call: TRBD1
v_call: TRBV5-1
cdr3_aa: CASSLGPTTGFEASGNTIYF
cdr3_nt: TGCGCCAGCAGCTTGGGGCCGACGACAGGGTTTGAAGCCTCTGGAAACACCATATATTTT

j_call: TRBJ2-3
clone_size: NA
d_call: NA
v_call: TRBV6-1
cdr3_aa: CASSEARWVRADTQYF
cdr3_nt: TGTGCCAGCAGTGAAGCGCGCTGGGTAAGGGCAGATACGCAGTATTTT

j_call: TRBJ1-1
clone_size: NA
d_call: TRBD1
v_call: TRBV4-3
cdr3_aa: CASSRTGGLTEAFF
cdr3_nt: TGCGCCAGCAGCCGGACAGGAGGACTCACTGAAGCTTTCTTT

j_call: TRBJ1-5
clone_size: NA
d_call: NA
v_call: TRBV5-1
cdr3_aa: CASSLDAGDQPQHF
cdr3_nt: TGCGCCAGCAGCTTGGATGCAGGGGATCAGCCCCAGCATTTT

j_call: TRBJ1-2
clone_size: NA
d_call: NA
v_call: TRBV6-5
cdr3_aa: CASLGGGNYGYTF
cdr3_nt: TGTGCCTCCCTGGGGGGGGGTAACTATGGCTACACCTTC

j_call: TRBJ2-5
clone_size: NA
d_call: NA
v_call: TRBV7-2
cdr3_aa: CSHSWRGQETQYF
cdr3_nt: TGTTCACATTCTTGGAGGGGGCAAGAGACCCAGTACTTC

j_call: TRBJ2-1
clone_size: NA
d_call: NA
v_call: TRBV30
cdr3_aa: CAWRGGTNEQFF
cdr3_nt: TGTGCCTGGAGGGGGGGTACAAATGAGCAGTTCTTC

j_call: TRBJ1-2
clone_size: NA
d_call: NA
v_call: TRBV5-4
cdr3_aa: CASSPEKSNYGYTF
cdr3_nt: TGTGCCAGCAGCCCCGAAAAATCTAACTATGGCTACACCTTC

j_call: TRBJ2-2
clone_size: NA
d_call: NA
v_call: TRBV15
cdr3_aa: CATSRASPGTGELFF
cdr3_nt: TGTGCCACCAGCAGAGCATCCCCAGGGACCGGGGAGCTGTTTTTT

j_call: TRBJ2-3
clone_size: NA
d_call: NA
v_call: TRBV9
cdr3_aa: CASSAYQGADTQYF
cdr3_nt: TGTGCCAGCAGCGCCTACCAAGGGGCAGATACGCAGTATTTT

j_call: TRBJ1-2
clone_size: NA
d_call: TRBD1
v_call: TRBV28
cdr3_aa: CASRPPGTDGYTF
cdr3_nt: TGTGCCAGCAGACCCCCGGGGACAGATGGCTACACCTTC

j_call: TRBJ2-7
clone_size: NA
d_call: NA
v_call: TRBV21-1
cdr3_aa: CASIGTGVYEQYF
cdr3_nt: TGTGCCAGCATTGGGACAGGGGTGTACGAGCAGTACTTC

j_call: TRBJ2-7
clone_size: NA
d_call: NA
v_call: TRBV2
cdr3_aa: CASRERTDEQYF
cdr3_nt: TGTGCCAGCAGGGAAAGGACAGACGAGCAGTACTTC

j_call: TRBJ2-5
clone_size: NA
d_call: NA
v_call: TRBV6-4
cdr3_aa: CASSDSDREGCSQYF
cdr3_nt: TGTGCCAGCAGTGACTCGGACAGGGAGGGCTGTAGCCAGTACTTC

j_call: TRBJ2-5
clone_size: once
d_call: TRBD2
v_call: TRBV10-1
cdr3_aa: CATAGDSETQYF
cdr3_nt: TGCGCCACTGCGGGGGACTCCGAGACCCAGTACTTC

j_call: TRBJ2-5
clone_size: NA
d_call: NA
v_call: TRBV6-5
cdr3_aa: CASSYLPSQETQYF
cdr3_nt: TGTGCCAGCAGTTACCTACCGTCCCAAGAGACCCAGTACTTC

j_call: TRBJ2-1
clone_size: NA
d_call: NA
v_call: TRBV11-2
cdr3_aa: CASSSRALDNEQFF
cdr3_nt: TGTGCCAGCAGCTCCCGGGCCCTGGACAATGAGCAGTTCTTC

j_call: TRBJ2-1
clone_size: once
d_call: TRBD2
v_call: TRBV5-1
cdr3_aa: CASSPGRLLSYNEQFF
cdr3_nt: TGCGCCAGCAGCCCCGGGAGGCTCCTCTCCTACAATGAGCAGTTCTTC

j_call: TRBJ2-1
clone_size: NA
d_call: NA
v_call: TRBV20-1
cdr3_aa: CSAAGENEQFF
cdr3_nt: TGCAGTGCCGCCGGCGAGAATGAGCAGTTCTTC

j_call: TRBJ2-3
clone_size: NA
d_call: NA
v_call: TRBV29-1
cdr3_aa: CSVEADMQYF
cdr3_nt: TGCAGCGTTGAAGCAGATATGCAGTATTTT

j_call: TRBJ1-1
clone_size: few
d_call: NA
v_call: TRBV7-2
cdr3_aa: CASSLSTVILSEAFF
cdr3_nt: TGTGCCAGCAGCTTATCGACAGTTATTCTTTCTGAAGCTTTCTTT

j_call: TRBJ2-5
clone_size: NA
d_call: NA
v_call: TRBV5-1
cdr3_aa: CASSFAGNVETQYF
cdr3_nt: TGCGCCAGCAGCTTTGCCGGAAACGTAGAGACCCAGTACTTC

j_call: TRBJ2-1
clone_size: NA
d_call: TRBD2
v_call: TRBV29-1
cdr3_aa: CSVLAESSYNEQFF
cdr3_nt: TGCAGCGTTCTAGCGGAGAGCTCCTACAATGAGCAGTTCTTC

j_call: TRBJ2-3
clone_size: NA
d_call: NA
v_call: TRBV5-1
cdr3_aa: CASSLRGLHTDTQYF
cdr3_nt: TGCGCCAGCAGCTTGCGAGGACTTCACACAGATACGCAGTATTTT

j_call: TRBJ1-2
clone_size: NA
d_call: NA
v_call: TRBV18
cdr3_aa: CASSASGLIYGYTF
cdr3_nt: TGTGCCAGCTCCGCTTCGGGGCTGATTTATGGCTACACCTTC

j_call: TRBJ2-6
clone_size: NA
d_call: NA
v_call: TRBV19
cdr3_aa: CASSPRIIDLSSGANVLTF
cdr3_nt: TGTGCCAGCTCCCCCAGGATAATAGACCTGAGCTCTGGGGCCAACGTCCTGACTTTC

j_call: TRBJ2-7
clone_size: NA
d_call: NA
v_call: TRBV2
cdr3_aa: CASRGRGLRGEQYF
cdr3_nt: TGTGCCAGCAGGGGCAGGGGCCTAAGGGGAGAGCAGTACTTC

j_call: TRBJ1-1
clone_size: NA
d_call: NA
v_call: TRBV7-3
cdr3_aa: CASSLPEGGTEAFF
cdr3_nt: TGTGCCAGCAGCTTACCGGAGGGAGGGACTGAAGCTTTCTTT

j_call: TRBJ2-3
clone_size: NA
d_call: NA
v_call: TRBV7-6
cdr3_aa: CASSLEVRRLGTQYF
cdr3_nt: TGTGCCAGCAGCTTAGAAGTCAGAAGGTTAGGTACGCAGTATTTT

j_call: TRBJ2-7
clone_size: NA
d_call: NA
v_call: TRBV5-1
cdr3_aa: CASSSDGSATYEQYF
cdr3_nt: TGCGCCAGCAGCAGTGACGGGAGCGCTACCTACGAGCAGTACTTC

j_call: TRBJ1-5
clone_size: NA
d_call: NA
v_call: TRBV7-8
cdr3_aa: CASSLVQGGNQPQHF
cdr3_nt: TGTGCCAGCAGCTTAGTGCAGGGTGGGAATCAGCCCCAGCATTTT

j_call: TRBJ2-1
clone_size: NA
d_call: TRBD1
v_call: TRBV7-2
cdr3_aa: CASSQGTGVSSYNEQFF
cdr3_nt: TGTGCCAGCAGCCAAGGGACAGGGGTCTCCTCCTACAATGAGCAGTTCTTC